This T cell receptor beta chain was profiled in a study of blood T cell repertoires in COVID-19. Study information: Collection of acute and convalescent COVID-19 samples took place in the United States, Italy and Spain.

In the original analysis: Researchers report that nucleated cell counts were estimated from reference gene primer amplification. This table comes from immunoSEQ multiplex PCR, and its TCRdb copy is limited to in-frame clones, with some not included. That table gives V, J and clone size, and the DNA gave D and trimming. The sample includes around 290,000 clones, 89% seen only once; the top ten take less than 2%. Trimming shortened V by 3 bases and J by 3 bases, and 14 bases separated the two germline ends. Germline CDR1 and CDR2: KGHSH and LQKENI. This CDR3 is 15 amino acids long. Participants, about 18 to 100 years old, spanned 25 or so US areas. All recovered Cohort 3 donors got two negative PCRs, got clearance, or saw symptom resolution.

V is TRBV18 and J is TRBJ1-1; D perhaps matches TRBD1 (5 bases). This TCR was sampled from a woman between 40 and 50 years old who had recovered from COVID-19. The sample was PBMCs or T cells enriched from blood (not recorded which). The DNA of the CDR3 is TGTGCCAGCTCACCCAACCTGGGGCGCGACACTGAAGCTTTCTTT. Translating it yields CASSPNLGRDTEAFF. The full variable domain, completed using reference TRBV18 and TRBJ1-1, is NAGVMQNPRHLVRRRGQEARLRCSPMKGHSHVYWYRQLPEEGLKFMVYLQKENIIDESGMPKERFSAEFPKEGPSILRIQQVVRGDSAAYFCASSPNLGRDTEAFFGQGTRLTVV.